This T cell receptor beta chain was recovered during a study of blood T cells in healthy people across ages. Peripheral blood was drawn, roughly 10 milliliters per donor. Primed by a sample-barcoded 5' primer and a J-beta primer mix, a second PCR proceeded for about 6 to 11 cycles. TCRdb fed the 5' RACE reads into MiXCR, producing one record per CDR3 protein. Among 800,000 to 950,000 distinct CDR3 sequences listed, 25% to 35% were seen once. Study-level results: Among T cells, TCR beta diversity per million cells dropped roughly linearly as age rose.

Concerning this clonotype itself: The antigen is undetermined.

This sample was shared with a second study, whose subject was T cells of mothers and their children. As that report states: Mothers yielded over 8.5 million CDR3 reads, children some 3 million each.

This clonotype originated in a woman in her thirties or forties in good health. The sequenced sample consisted of blood.

This CDR3 is CASSSGTTENTEAFF. In DNA, the CDR3 is TGTGCCAGCAGCTCGGGGACGACAGAGAACACTGAAGCTTTCTTT. This chain uses TRBV7-9 with TRBJ1-1; TRBD1 is a possible D gene (5 bases). V lost 4 bases to trimming and J lost 1 base, with 13 bases between them. The CDR3 contains 15 residues. CDR1 is SEHNR, CDR2 FQNEAQ, per germline (reference sequence).